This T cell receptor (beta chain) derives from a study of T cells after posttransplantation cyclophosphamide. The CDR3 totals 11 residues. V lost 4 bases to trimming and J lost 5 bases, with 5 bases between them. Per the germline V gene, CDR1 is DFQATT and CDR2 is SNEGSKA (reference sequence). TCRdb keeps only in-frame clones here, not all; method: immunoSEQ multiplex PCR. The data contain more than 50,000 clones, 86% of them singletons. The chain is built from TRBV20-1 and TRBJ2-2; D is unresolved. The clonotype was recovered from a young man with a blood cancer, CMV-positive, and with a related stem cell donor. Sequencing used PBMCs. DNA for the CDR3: TGCAGTGCTATCGGTACCGGGGAGCTGTTTTTT. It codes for CSAIGTGELFF.